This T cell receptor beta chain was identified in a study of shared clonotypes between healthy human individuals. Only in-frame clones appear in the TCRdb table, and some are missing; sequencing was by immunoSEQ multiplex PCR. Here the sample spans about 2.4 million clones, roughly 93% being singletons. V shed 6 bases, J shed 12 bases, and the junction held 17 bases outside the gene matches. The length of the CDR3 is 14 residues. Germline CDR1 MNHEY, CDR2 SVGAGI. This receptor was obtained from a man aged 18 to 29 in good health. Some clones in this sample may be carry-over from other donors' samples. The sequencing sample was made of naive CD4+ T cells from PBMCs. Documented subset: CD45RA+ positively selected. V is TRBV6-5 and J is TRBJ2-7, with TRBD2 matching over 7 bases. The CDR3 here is CASSLGGGPPIWYF. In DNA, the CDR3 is TGTGCCAGCAGCTTGGGGGGAGGGCCCCCAATCTGGTACTTC.